This TCR beta chain is drawn from a study of shared clonotypes between healthy human individuals. CDR3 length equals 15 residues. V lost 1 base, J lost 2 bases, and 10 bases lay in between. Germline-derived CDR1 and CDR2 are MGHRA and YSYEKL. Profiling relied on immunoSEQ multiplex PCR, and the TCRdb table lists in-frame clones only, not all of them. The sample has approximately 97,000 clones, about two thirds seen once. V is TRBV4-1 and J is TRBJ2-3; D is possibly TRBD1 (5 bases). The sequence derives from a man between 25 and 39 years old in good health. The sample taken for sequencing was memory CD8+ T cells sorted from blood. The subset: CD45RO+ cells pooled with CCR7-negative TemRA cells. CDR3 coding DNA: TGCGCCAGCAGCCAAGTCGAGACAGACACAGATACGCAGTATTTT. Its protein product is CASSQVETDTDTQYF.